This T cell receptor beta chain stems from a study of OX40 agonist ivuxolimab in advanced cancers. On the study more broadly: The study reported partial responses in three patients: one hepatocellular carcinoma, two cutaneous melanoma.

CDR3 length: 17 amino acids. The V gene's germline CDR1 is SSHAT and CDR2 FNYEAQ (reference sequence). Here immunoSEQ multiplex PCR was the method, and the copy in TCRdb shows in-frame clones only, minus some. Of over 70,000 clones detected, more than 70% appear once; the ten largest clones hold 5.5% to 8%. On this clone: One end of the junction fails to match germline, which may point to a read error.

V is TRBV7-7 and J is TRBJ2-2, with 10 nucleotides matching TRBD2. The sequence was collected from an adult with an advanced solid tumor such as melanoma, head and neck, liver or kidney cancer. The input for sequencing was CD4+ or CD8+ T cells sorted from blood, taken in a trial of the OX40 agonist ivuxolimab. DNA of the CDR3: TGTGCTAGCAGCTTAAGGTCTAGCGGGAGTGGAACCGGGGAGCTGTTTTTT. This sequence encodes CASSLRSSGSGTGELFF.